This T cell receptor beta chain was recorded in a study of blood T cell repertoires in COVID-19. Those enrolled, adults aged 18 to 89 years, came from fewer than 25 US areas. In Cohort 3, a recovered donor had either two negative PCRs, clearance, or symptom resolution. On this clone: An end of the junction does not agree with germline; a read error may underlie this.

Generated by immunoSEQ multiplex PCR, the TCRdb table keeps only in-frame clones and is missing some. The profile covers over 110,000 clones, with more than 75% appearing a single time and approximately 10% taken by the ten largest. Germline V gene sequence: CDR1 KGHDR, CDR2 SFDVKD. This CDR3 has 12 amino acids. The chain recombines TRBV24-1 with TRBJ1-4; D ambiguous. Material: PBMCs or T cells enriched from blood (not recorded which). The sequence derives from a man between 60 and 75 years old who had recovered from COVID-19. CDR3 loop: CATSDFPSRFSF. The CDR3 nucleotides are TGTGCCACCAGTGATTTCCCCTCACGCTTCAGTTTT.